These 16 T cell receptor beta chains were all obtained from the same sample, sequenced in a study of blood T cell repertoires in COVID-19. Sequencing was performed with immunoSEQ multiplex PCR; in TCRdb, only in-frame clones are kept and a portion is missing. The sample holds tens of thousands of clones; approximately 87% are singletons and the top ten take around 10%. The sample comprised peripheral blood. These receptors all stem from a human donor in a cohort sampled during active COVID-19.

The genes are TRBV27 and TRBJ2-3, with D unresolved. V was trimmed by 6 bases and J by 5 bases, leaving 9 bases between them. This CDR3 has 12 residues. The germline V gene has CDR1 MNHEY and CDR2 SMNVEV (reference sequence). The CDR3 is CASSRIGDTQYF. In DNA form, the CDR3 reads TGTGCCAGCAGCCGCATCGGAGATACGCAGTATTTT.

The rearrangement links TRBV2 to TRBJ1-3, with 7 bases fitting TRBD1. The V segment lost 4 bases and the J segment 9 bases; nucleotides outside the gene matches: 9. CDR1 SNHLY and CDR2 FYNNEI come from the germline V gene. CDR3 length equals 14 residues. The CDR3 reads CASSVEGGEVTIYF. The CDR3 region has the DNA TGTGCCAGCAGTGTTGAAGGGGGCGAGGTCACCATATATTTT.

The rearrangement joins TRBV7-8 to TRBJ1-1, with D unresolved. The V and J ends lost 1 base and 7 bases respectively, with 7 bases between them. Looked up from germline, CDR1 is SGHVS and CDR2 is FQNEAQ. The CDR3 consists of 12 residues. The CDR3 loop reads CASSLGGIEAFF. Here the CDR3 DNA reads TGTGCCAGCAGCTTAGGAGGAATTGAAGCTTTCTTT.

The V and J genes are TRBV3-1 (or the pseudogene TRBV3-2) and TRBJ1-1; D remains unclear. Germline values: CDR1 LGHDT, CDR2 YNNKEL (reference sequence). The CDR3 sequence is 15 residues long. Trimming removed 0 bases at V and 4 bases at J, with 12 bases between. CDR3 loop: CASSQEPLGPTEAFF. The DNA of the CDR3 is TGTGCCAGCAGCCAAGAACCGCTCGGTCCCACTGAAGCTTTCTTT.

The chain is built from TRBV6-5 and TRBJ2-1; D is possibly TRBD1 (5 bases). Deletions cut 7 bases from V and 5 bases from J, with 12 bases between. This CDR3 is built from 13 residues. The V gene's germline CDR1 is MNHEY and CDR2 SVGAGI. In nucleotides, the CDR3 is TGTGCCAGCACGGCAGGGTCTGACAATGAGCAGTTCTTC. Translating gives CASTAGSDNEQFF.

CDR3 amino acids: CASSPSGIRDIQYF. The CDR3, as DNA: TGTGCCAGCAGCCCGTCGGGGATACGGGACATTCAGTACTTC. The chain employs TRBV7-9 and TRBJ2-4; D might be TRBD2 (5 bases). The CDR3 sequence is 14 residues long. V gave up 5 bases and J gave up 8 bases, with 16 bases separating them. CDR1 and CDR2 (germline): SEHNR, FQNEAQ (reference sequence).

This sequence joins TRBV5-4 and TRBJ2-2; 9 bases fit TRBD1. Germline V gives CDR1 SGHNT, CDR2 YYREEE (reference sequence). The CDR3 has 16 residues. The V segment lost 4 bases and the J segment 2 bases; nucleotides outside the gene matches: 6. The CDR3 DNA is TGTGCCAGCAGCGGAGGGACAGGGCAAAACACCGGGGAGCTGTTTTTT. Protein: CASSGGTGQNTGELFF. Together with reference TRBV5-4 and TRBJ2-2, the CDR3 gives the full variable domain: ETGVTQSPTHLIKTRGQQVTLRCSSQSGHNTVSWYQQALGQGPQFIFQYYREEENGRGNFPPRFSGLQFPNYSSELNVNALELDDSALYLCASSGGTGQNTGELFFGEGSRLTVL.

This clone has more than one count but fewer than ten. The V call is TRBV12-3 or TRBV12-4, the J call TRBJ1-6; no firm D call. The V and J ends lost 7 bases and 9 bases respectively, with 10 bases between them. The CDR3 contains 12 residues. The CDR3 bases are TGTGCCAGCACCAGAATGCCTTCACCCCTCCACTTT. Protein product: CASTRMPSPLHF.

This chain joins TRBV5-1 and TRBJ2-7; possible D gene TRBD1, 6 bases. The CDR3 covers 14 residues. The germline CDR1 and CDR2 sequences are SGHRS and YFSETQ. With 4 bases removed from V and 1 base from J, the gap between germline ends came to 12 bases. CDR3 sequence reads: CASSTRQESYEQYF. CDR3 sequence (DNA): TGCGCCAGCAGCACCCGACAGGAATCCTACGAGCAGTACTTC.

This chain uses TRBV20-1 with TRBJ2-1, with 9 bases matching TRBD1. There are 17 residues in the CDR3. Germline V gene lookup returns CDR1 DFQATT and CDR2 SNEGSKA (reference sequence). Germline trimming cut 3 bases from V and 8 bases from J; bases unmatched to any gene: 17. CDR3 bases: TGCAGTGCTAGTTTCCGACGAGATATACAGGGGGCCTATGAGCAGTTCTTC. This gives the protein CSASFRRDIQGAYEQFF.

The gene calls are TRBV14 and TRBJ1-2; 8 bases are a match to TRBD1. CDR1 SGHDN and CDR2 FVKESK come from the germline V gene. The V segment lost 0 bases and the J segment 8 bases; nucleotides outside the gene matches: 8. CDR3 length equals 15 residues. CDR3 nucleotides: TGTGCCAGCAGCCAAGATATCCAGGGGGCGGTAGGCTACACCTTC. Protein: CASSQDIQGAVGYTF. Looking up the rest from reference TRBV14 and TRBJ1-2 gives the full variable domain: EAGVTQFPSHSVIEKGQTVTLRCDPISGHDNLYWYRRVMGKEIKFLLHFVKESKQDESGMPNNRFLAERTGGTYSTLKVQPAELEDSGVYFCASSQDIQGAVGYTFGSGTRLTVV.

The CDR3 sequence is CASSGGGTETQYF. In nucleotides, the CDR3 is TGCGCCAGCAGCGGCGGAGGGACGGAGACCCAGTACTTC. The V call is TRBV5-1, the J call TRBJ2-5, with D possibly being TRBD2 (6 bases). The germline CDR1 and CDR2 sequences are SGHRS and YFSETQ. This CDR3 is built from 13 residues. Trimming removed 4 bases at V and 5 bases at J, with 12 bases between.

This chain's CDR3 is CASRWGHGSPLHF. The CDR3 DNA is TGTGCCAGCAGATGGGGGCACGGTTCACCCCTCCACTTT. The rearrangement links TRBV12-3 or TRBV12-4 to TRBJ1-6; TRBD1 is a possible D gene (6 bases). This CDR3 is 13 amino acids long. V was shortened by 6 bases and J by 9 bases, with 12 bases between the two germline ends.

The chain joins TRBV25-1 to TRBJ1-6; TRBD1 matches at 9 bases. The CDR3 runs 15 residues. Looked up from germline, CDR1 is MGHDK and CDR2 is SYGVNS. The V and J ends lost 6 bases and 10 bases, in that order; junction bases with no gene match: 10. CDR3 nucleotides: TGTGCCAGCAGCGACTCCGGACAGGGGAGGTCACCCCTCCACTTT. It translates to CASSDSGQGRSPLHF.

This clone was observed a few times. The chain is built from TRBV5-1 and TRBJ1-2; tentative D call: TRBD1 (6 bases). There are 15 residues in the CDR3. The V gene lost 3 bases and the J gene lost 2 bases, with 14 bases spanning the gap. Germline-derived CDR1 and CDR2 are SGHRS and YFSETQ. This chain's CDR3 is CASSSRGTLNYGYTF. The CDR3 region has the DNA TGCGCCAGCAGCTCGCGAGGGACATTAAACTATGGCTACACCTTC.

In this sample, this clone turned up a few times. In nucleotides, the CDR3 is TGTGCCAGCAGAGGGGAAGGCCGCGCGGCGGGAGGAACCTACGAGCAGTACTTC. This translates into CASRGEGRAAGGTYEQYF. The chain combines TRBV27 with TRBJ2-7; 8 bases are shared with TRBD2. Germline trimming cut 6 bases from V and 2 bases from J; bases unmatched to any gene: 18. There are 18 residues in the CDR3. Germline loops: CDR1 MNHEY, CDR2 SMNVEV (reference sequence).